This TCR beta chain was recorded in a study of blood T cell repertoires in COVID-19. Germline trimming cut 4 bases from V and 3 bases from J; bases unmatched to any gene: 2. The CDR3 is 14 amino acids. In germline, CDR1 is MNHEY, CDR2 SMNVEV (reference sequence). Profiling relied on immunoSEQ multiplex PCR, and the TCRdb table lists in-frame clones only, not all of them. Of around 100,000 clones in the sample, roughly 90% were seen once. The genes are TRBV27 and TRBJ2-7, with TRBD1 matching 11 bases. This sequence was found in a human donor in a cohort sampled during active COVID-19. Sequencing used peripheral blood. CDR3 coding DNA: TGTGCCAGCAGTTGGGGGACAGGGGGCTACGAGCAGTACTTC. Translating it yields CASSWGTGGYEQYF.